This TCR beta chain was profiled in a study of blood T cell repertoires in COVID-19. Study-wide background: Acute and convalescent COVID-19 specimens originated in the United States, Italy and Spain. T cells, B-cell-depleted T cells, or PBMCs supplied cDNA or gDNA.

Seattle patient enrollment occurred during active infection, with longitudinal follow-up thereafter. The germline V gene encodes CDR1 SEHNR and CDR2 FQNEAQ (reference sequence). The CDR3 contains 14 residues. Deletions cut 4 bases from V and 0 bases from J, with 8 bases between. Original data processing: It was from reference gene primer amplification that nucleated cell counts were estimated. Method: immunoSEQ multiplex PCR; TCRdb's copy keeps in-frame clones and lacks some. That table furnishes V, J and clone size, whereas the DNA furnished D and trimming. The sample holds 310,000 or so clones, roughly 86% seen once.

This chain links TRBV7-9 with TRBJ2-3; TRBD2 might be the D (5 bases). Sequenced: peripheral blood. This receptor was identified in a woman aged 30 to 39 with COVID-19, enrolled during active disease. The CDR3 protein is CASSWELSTDTQYF. The CDR3 region has the DNA TGTGCCAGCAGCTGGGAGTTGAGCACAGATACGCAGTATTTT.